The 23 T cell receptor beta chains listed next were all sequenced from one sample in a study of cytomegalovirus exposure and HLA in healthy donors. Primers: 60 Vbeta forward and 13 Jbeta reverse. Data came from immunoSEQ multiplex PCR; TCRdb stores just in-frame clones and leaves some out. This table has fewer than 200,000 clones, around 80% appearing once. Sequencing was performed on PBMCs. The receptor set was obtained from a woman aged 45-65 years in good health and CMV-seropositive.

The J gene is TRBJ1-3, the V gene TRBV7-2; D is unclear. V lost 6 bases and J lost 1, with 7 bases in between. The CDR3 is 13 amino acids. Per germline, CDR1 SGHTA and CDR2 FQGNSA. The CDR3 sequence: CASSTRSGNTIYF. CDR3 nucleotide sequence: TGTGCCAGCAGTACCAGATCTGGAAACACCATATATTTT.

The DNA of the CDR3 is TGTGCCAGTAGTCGTGCCGGGACAGGGTCTTATCCAGATACGCAGTATTTT. This gives the protein CASSRAGTGSYPDTQYF. The chain couples TRBV19 to TRBJ2-3, with 9 bases lining up with TRBD1. Germline trimming cut 5 bases from V and 4 bases from J; bases unmatched to any gene: 13. Germline-derived CDR1 and CDR2 are LNHDA and SQIVND (reference sequence). The CDR3 contains 17 residues.

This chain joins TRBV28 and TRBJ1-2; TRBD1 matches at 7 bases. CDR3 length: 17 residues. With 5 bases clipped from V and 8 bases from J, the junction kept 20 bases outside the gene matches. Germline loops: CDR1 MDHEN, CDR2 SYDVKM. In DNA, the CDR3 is TGTGCCAGCAGTCCCCCCGCCGTACAGGGGAGGTTGGGAGGCTACACCTTC. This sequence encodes CASSPPAVQGRLGGYTF.

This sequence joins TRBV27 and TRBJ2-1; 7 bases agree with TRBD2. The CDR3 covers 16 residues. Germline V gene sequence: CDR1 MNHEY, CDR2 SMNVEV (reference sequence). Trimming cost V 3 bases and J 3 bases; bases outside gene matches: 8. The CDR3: CASSFLAGVDYNEQFF. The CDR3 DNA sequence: TGTGCCAGCAGTTTTCTGGCGGGAGTAGACTACAATGAGCAGTTCTTC.

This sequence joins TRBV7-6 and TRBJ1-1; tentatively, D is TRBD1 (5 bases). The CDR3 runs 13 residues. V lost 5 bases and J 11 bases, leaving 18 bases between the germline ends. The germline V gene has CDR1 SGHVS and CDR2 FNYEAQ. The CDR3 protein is CASSGASAYMAFF. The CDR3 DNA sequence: TGTGCCAGCAGCGGGGCATCGGCATACATGGCTTTCTTT.

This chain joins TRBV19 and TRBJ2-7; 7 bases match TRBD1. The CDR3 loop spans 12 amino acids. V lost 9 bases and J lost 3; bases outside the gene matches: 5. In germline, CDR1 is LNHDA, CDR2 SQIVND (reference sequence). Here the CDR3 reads CASTGVGYEQYF. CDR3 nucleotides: TGTGCCAGCACAGGGGTGGGCTACGAGCAGTACTTC.

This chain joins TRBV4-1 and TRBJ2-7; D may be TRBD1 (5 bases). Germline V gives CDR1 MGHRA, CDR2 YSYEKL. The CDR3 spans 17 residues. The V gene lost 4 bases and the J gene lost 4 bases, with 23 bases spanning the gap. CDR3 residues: CASSLRPGLELPYEQYF. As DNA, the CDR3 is TGCGCCAGCAGCCTCCGCCCAGGGCTTGAACTTCCGTACGAGCAGTACTTC.

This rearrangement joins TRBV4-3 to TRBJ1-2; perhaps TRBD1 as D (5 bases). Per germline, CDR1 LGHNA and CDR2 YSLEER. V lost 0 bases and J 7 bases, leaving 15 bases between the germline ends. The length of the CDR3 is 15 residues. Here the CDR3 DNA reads TGCGCCAGCAGCCAAGAGGTCGGGGGTCTTGGTGGCTACACCTTC. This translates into CASSQEVGGLGGYTF.

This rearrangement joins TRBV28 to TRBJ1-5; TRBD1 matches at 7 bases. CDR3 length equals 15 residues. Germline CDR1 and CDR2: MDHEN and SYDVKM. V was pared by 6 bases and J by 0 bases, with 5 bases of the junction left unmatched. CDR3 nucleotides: TGTGCCAGCAGGGTACAGGGGATTAGCAATCAGCCCCAGCATTTT. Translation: CASRVQGISNQPQHF. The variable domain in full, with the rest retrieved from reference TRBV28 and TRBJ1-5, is DVKVTQSSRYLVKRTGEKVFLECVQDMDHENMFWYRQDPGLGLRLIYFSYDVKMKEKGDIPEGYSVSREKKERFSLILESASTNQTSMYLCASRVQGISNQPQHFGDGTRLSIL.

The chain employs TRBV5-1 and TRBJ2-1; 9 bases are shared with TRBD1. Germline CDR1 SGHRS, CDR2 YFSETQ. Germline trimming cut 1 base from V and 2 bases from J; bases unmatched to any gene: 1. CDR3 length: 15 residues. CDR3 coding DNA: TGCGCCAGCAGCTTGACAGGGGGCACCTACAATGAGCAGTTCTTC. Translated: CASSLTGGTYNEQFF.

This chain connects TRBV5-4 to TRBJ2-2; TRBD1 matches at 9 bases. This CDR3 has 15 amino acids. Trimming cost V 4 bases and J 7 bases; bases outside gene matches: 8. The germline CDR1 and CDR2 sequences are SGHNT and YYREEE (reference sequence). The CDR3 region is CASSVRDRVHGELFF. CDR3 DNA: TGTGCCAGCAGCGTCCGGGACAGGGTACACGGGGAGCTGTTTTTT.

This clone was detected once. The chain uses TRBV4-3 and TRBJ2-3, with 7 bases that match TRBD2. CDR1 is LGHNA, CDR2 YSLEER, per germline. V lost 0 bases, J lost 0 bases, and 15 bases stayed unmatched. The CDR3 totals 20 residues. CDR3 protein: CASSQDGLAENPTSTDTQYF. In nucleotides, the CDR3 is TGCGCCAGCAGCCAAGATGGCCTAGCGGAGAATCCTACTAGCACAGATACGCAGTATTTT.

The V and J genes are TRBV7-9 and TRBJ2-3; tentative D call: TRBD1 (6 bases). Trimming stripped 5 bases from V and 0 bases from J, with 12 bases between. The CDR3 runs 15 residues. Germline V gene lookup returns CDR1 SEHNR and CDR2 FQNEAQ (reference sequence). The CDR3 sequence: CASSPTGTSTDTQYF. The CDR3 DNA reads TGTGCCAGCAGCCCGACAGGAACTAGCACAGATACGCAGTATTTT.

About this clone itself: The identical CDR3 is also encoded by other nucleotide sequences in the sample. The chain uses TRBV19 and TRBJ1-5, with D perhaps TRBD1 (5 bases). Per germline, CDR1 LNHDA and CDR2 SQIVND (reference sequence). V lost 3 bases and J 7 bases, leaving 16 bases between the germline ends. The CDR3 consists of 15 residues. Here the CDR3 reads CASSIGGRGGQPQHF. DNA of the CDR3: TGTGCCAGTAGTATTGGCGGGAGGGGCGGACAGCCCCAGCATTTT.

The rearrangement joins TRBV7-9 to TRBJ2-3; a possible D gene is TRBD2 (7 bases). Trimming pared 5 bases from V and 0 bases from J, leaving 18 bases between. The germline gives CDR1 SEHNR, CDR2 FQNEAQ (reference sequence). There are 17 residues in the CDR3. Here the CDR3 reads CASSPRGALWSTDTQYF. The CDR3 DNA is TGTGCCAGCAGCCCCCGGGGGGCACTATGGAGCACAGATACGCAGTATTTT.

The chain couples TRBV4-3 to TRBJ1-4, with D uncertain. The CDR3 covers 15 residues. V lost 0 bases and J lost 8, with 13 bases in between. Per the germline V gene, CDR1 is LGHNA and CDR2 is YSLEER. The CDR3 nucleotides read TGCGCCAGCAGCCAAGATTCGGGTCCAGCCGAAAAACTGTTTTTT. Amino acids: CASSQDSGPAEKLFF.

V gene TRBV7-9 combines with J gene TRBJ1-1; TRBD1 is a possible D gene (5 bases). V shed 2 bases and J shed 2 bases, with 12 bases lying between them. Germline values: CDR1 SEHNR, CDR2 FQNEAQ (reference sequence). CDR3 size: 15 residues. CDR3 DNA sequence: TGTGCCAGCAGCTTACCCGTAGACAGCAACACTGAAGCTTTCTTT. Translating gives CASSLPVDSNTEAFF. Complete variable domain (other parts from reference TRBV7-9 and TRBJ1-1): DTGVSQNPRHKITKRGQNVTFRCDPISEHNRLYWYRQTLGQGPEFLTYFQNEAQLEKSRLLSDRFSAERPKGSFSTLEIQRTEQGDSAMYLCASSLPVDSNTEAFFGQGTRLTVV.

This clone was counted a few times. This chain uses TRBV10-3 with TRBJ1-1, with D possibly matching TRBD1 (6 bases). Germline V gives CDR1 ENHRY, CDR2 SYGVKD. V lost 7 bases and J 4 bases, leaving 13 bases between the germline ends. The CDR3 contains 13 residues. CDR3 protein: CAINTGSGTEAFF. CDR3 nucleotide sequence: TGTGCCATCAATACAGGGTCGGGCACTGAAGCTTTCTTT.

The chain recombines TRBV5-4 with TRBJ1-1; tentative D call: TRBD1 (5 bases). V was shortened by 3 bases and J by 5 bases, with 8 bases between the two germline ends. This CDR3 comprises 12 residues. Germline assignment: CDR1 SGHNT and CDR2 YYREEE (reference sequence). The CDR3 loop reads CASSSQGTEAFF. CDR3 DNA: TGTGCCAGCAGCTCCCAGGGAACTGAAGCTTTCTTT.

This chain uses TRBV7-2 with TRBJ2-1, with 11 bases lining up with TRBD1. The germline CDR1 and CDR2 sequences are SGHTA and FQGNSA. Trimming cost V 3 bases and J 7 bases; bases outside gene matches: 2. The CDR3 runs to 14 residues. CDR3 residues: CASSLDRGRNEQFF. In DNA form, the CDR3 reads TGTGCCAGCAGCTTGGACAGGGGGCGAAATGAGCAGTTCTTC.

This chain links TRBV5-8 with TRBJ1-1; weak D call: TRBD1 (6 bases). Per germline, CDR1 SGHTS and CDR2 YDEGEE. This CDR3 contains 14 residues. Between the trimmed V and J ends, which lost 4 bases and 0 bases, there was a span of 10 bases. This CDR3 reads CASSLGQMNTEAFF. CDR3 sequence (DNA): TGTGCCAGCAGCCTAGGACAGATGAACACTGAAGCTTTCTTT.

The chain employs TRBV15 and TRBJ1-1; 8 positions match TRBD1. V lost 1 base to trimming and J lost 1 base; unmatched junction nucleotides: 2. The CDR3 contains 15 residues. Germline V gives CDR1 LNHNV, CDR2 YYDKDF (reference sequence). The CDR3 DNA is TGTGCCACCAGCAGAGTCGGGACAGGGAACACTGAAGCTTTCTTT. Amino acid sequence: CATSRVGTGNTEAFF. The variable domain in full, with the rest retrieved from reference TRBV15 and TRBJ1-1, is DAMVIQNPRYQVTQFGKPVTLSCSQTLNHNVMYWYQQKSSQAPKLLFHYYDKDFNNEADTPDNFQSRRPNTSFCFLDIRSPGLGDTAMYLCATSRVGTGNTEAFFGQGTRLTVV.

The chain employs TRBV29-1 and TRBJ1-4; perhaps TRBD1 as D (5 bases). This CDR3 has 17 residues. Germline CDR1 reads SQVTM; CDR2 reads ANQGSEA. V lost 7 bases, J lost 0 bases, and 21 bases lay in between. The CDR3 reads CSARGLYGGATNEKLFF. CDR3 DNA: TGCAGCGCTCGGGGACTTTACGGGGGGGCAACTAATGAAAAACTGTTTTTT.